The 12 T cell receptor beta chains below were found in one sample sequenced in a study of CD8+ T cells in alopecia areata. Specified treatment: oral pan-JAK inhibitor, 5-10 mg twice daily. Following RNA extraction, reverse transcription yielded cDNA that acted as the sequencing template. TCRdb's table, derived via immunoSEQ multiplex PCR, lists solely in-frame clones and lacks some. Of 100,000 to 150,000 clones detected, around 60% appear once; the ten largest clones hold more than 5%. Specimen: CD4+ T cells sorted from blood, collected at week 4, from a patient treated with tofacitinib. The source of these receptors is a human donor with alopecia areata.

The J gene is TRBJ1-5, the V gene TRBV30, with 7 positions matching TRBD1. The V segment lost 4 bases and the J segment 4 bases; nucleotides outside the gene matches: 10. The V gene's germline CDR1 is GTSNPN and CDR2 SVGIG (reference sequence). CDR3 length equals 15 residues. CDR3 DNA: TGTGCCTGGACCGTCAGGGGACAGCGGAATCAGCCCCAGCATTTT. Amino acid sequence: CAWTVRGQRNQPQHF. Combining the CDR3 with reference TRBV30 and TRBJ1-5 gives the whole variable domain SQTIHQWPATLVQPVGSPLSLECTVEGTSNPNLYWYRQAAGRGLQLLFYSVGIGQISSEVPQNLSASRPQDRQFILSSKKLLLSDSGFYLCAWTVRGQRNQPQHFGDGTRLSIL.

The rearrangement uses TRBV5-1 and TRBJ2-7, with 8 bases lining up with TRBD1. J lost 6 bases, V lost 5 bases, and 10 bases had no gene match. The CDR3 length is 14 residues. Germline-derived CDR1 and CDR2 are SGHRS and YFSETQ. CDR3 in DNA: TGCGCCAGCAGTCAGGACAGGGCCTCCCTCGAGCAGTACTTC. Protein product: CASSQDRASLEQYF.

V usage is TRBV4-1 and J usage is TRBJ2-7; D is perhaps TRBD1 (5 bases). Deletions cut 4 bases from V and 0 bases from J, with 10 bases between. The CDR3 runs to 14 residues. Germline-derived CDR1 and CDR2 are MGHRA and YSYEKL. This chain's CDR3 is CASSLPGSSYEQYF. CDR3 in DNA: TGCGCCAGCAGCCTCCCAGGGTCCTCCTACGAGCAGTACTTC.

Only a few counts were recorded for this clone. The rearrangement joins TRBV2 to TRBJ2-5; D gene unclear. Germline CDR1 reads SNHLY; CDR2 reads FYNNEI. Trimming cost V 5 bases and J 2 bases, with 12 bases left between them. CDR3 length: 14 residues. The CDR3 sequence is CASSPQRDQETQYF. CDR3 nucleotides: TGTGCCAGCAGTCCCCAAAGGGATCAAGAGACCCAGTACTTC.

This clone was picked up a small number of times. The genes are TRBV28 and TRBJ2-2, with TRBD2 matching over 12 bases. This CDR3 spans 16 amino acids. Germline V gene sequence: CDR1 MDHEN, CDR2 SYDVKM. The V segment lost 5 bases and the J segment 7 bases; nucleotides outside the gene matches: 8. The CDR3 bases are TGTGCCAGCAGTCTAGCGGGAGGGCCTCTTGGCGGGGAGCTGTTTTTT. It translates to CASSLAGGPLGGELFF.

This clone turned up a few times. This chain connects TRBV9 to TRBJ1-6, with D hard to call. The CDR3 is 12 amino acids. Trimming stripped 4 bases from V and 2 bases from J, with 1 base between. CDR1 is SGDLS, CDR2 YYNGEE, per germline. CDR3 amino acids: CASSTYNSPLHF. Here the CDR3 DNA reads TGTGCCAGCAGCACCTATAATTCACCCCTCCACTTT.

Written as DNA, the CDR3 is TGTGCCAGCAGCTTTTTTGGGGCAGAGACCCAGTACTTC. Translating gives CASSFFGAETQYF. The chain links TRBV5-4 to TRBJ2-5, with D perhaps TRBD1 (5 bases). The V and J ends lost 2 bases and 4 bases respectively, with 9 bases between them. Germline V gene sequence: CDR1 SGHNT, CDR2 YYREEE (reference sequence). This CDR3 spans 13 amino acids.

The J gene is TRBJ2-1, the V gene TRBV6-6; D not resolved. The CDR3 has 14 amino acids. Between the trimmed V and J ends, which lost 6 bases and 3 bases, there was a span of 12 bases. CDR1 and CDR2 (germline): MNHNY, SVGAGI (reference sequence). This chain's CDR3 is CASRFSRVYNEQFF. The CDR3 DNA sequence: TGTGCCAGCAGATTTTCCAGAGTCTACAATGAGCAGTTCTTC.

This rearrangement joins TRBV10-3 to TRBJ2-1; D not resolved. With 3 bases removed from V and 0 bases from J, the gap between germline ends came to 12 bases. The CDR3 sequence is 16 residues long. Germline V gene sequence: CDR1 ENHRY, CDR2 SYGVKD. The CDR3 is CAISEDQSSSYNEQFF. The CDR3 DNA follows: TGTGCCATCAGTGAAGATCAGTCCAGCTCCTACAATGAGCAGTTCTTC.

The chain uses TRBV29-1 and TRBJ1-5, with D unclear. The germline V gene has CDR1 SQVTM and CDR2 ANQGSEA. The CDR3 is 14 amino acids. Trimming removed 6 bases at V and 2 bases at J, with 14 bases between. CDR3 nucleotide sequence: TGCAGCGTATCAGAGGATGTGGGCAATCAGCCCCAGCATTTT. Translating gives CSVSEDVGNQPQHF.

The chain couples TRBV4-1 to TRBJ2-1; 9 bases line up with TRBD1. Germline assignment: CDR1 MGHRA and CDR2 YSYEKL. V was pared by 4 bases and J by 4 bases, with 8 bases of the junction left unmatched. This CDR3 is built from 16 residues. CDR3 in amino acids: CASSLIRQGGYNEQFF. In nucleotides, the CDR3 is TGCGCCAGCAGCCTTATACGACAGGGGGGGTACAATGAGCAGTTCTTC.

This clone was recorded once. Here the CDR3 reads CSVSGTGGVEAFF. CDR3 coding DNA: TGCAGCGTTTCCGGGACAGGGGGCGTAGAAGCTTTCTTT. The rearrangement joins TRBV29-1 to TRBJ1-1, with TRBD1 matching 12 bases. V trimming: 5 bases; J trimming: 8 bases; junction bases outside the gene matches: 6. Looked up from germline, CDR1 is SQVTM and CDR2 is ANQGSEA. The CDR3 is 13 residues long.